What follows are 11 T cell receptor beta chains derived from one specimen sequenced in a study of T cells after posttransplantation cyclophosphamide. Only in-frame clones appear in the TCRdb table, and some are missing; sequencing was by immunoSEQ multiplex PCR. The sample yields more than 20,000 clones, around 90% seen once. Sampled 1 year posttransplant, controls received myeloablative marrow transplants, methotrexate and a calcineurin inhibitor. Source: PBMCs, taken after an allogeneic stem cell transplant with a calcineurin inhibitor and methotrexate. Every receptor here comes from a female patient aged 50-59 years who received an allogeneic stem cell transplant from an unrelated donor, was CMV-positive, and had chronic GVHD only. The graft donor may account for some of the T cells.

This rearrangement joins TRBV6-4 to TRBJ2-5; 8 bases are a match to TRBD1. V shed 4 bases and J 2 bases; nucleotides not matched to a gene: 6. This CDR3 is 15 amino acids long. Germline V gene data show CDR1 as MRHNA and CDR2 as SNTAGT. CDR3 sequence reads: CASSVPDRVQETQYF. The CDR3 DNA is TGTGCCAGCAGTGTGCCGGACAGGGTGCAAGAGACCCAGTACTTC.

V is TRBV7-8 and J is TRBJ1-1; D not certain. Germline loops: CDR1 SGHVS, CDR2 FQNEAQ. This CDR3 comprises 16 residues. V was cut by 1 base and J by 0 bases, with 12 bases left in between. The CDR3 is CASSLVTAWLNTEAFF. As DNA, the CDR3 is TGTGCCAGCAGCTTAGTAACAGCCTGGCTGAACACTGAAGCTTTCTTT.

This clone is hyperexpanded (1% or more) within its sample. The V gene is TRBV21-1, the J gene TRBJ2-6; the tabulated D call, TRBD1, remains unverified against the DNA. TRBV21-1 has pseudogene status. This CDR3 spans 15 amino acids. Here the CDR3 reads CASIRGSSGANVLTF. The CDR3 bases are TGTGCCAGCATCAGGGGGAGCTCTGGGGCCAACGTCCTGACTTTC.

The chain recombines TRBV5-1 with TRBJ2-7; 9 bases agree with TRBD1. The junction had 2 bases not matched to a gene; V was cut back by 0 bases and J by 4 bases. This CDR3 is built from 14 residues. Germline loops: CDR1 SGHRS, CDR2 YFSETQ. Written as DNA, the CDR3 is TGCGCCAGCAGCTTGGTGGGACAGGGTTACGAGCAGTACTTC. This encodes CASSLVGQGYEQYF.

V gene TRBV10-3 combines with J gene TRBJ1-5; a possible D gene is TRBD1 (5 bases). Trimming stripped 2 bases from V and 1 base from J, with 9 bases between. Germline V gene data show CDR1 as ENHRY and CDR2 as SYGVKD. This CDR3 spans 15 amino acids. CDR3 bases: TGTGCCATCAGTGAGACAGGTGCGAGCAATCAGCCCCAGCATTTT. Its translation is CAISETGASNQPQHF.

V and J are TRBV19 and TRBJ1-5; possible D gene TRBD1, 5 bases. The CDR3 runs to 17 residues. CDR1 is LNHDA and CDR2 is SQIVND in the germline V gene (reference sequence). V dropped 10 bases and J dropped 0 bases, with 22 bases sitting between them. The CDR3 region is CATSSIQGSHSNQPQHF. In DNA form, the CDR3 reads TGTGCCACCTCTTCGATTCAGGGATCACATAGCAATCAGCCCCAGCATTTT.

The rearrangement joins TRBV5-1 to TRBJ1-5; D may be TRBD1 (6 bases). The CDR3 length is 15 residues. Trimming left V 4 bases short and J 4 bases short, with 15 bases between. Germline values: CDR1 SGHRS, CDR2 YFSETQ. The CDR3 DNA is TGCGCCAGCAGCATAGACGGGACATTAAATCAGCCCCAGCATTTT. Its translation is CASSIDGTLNQPQHF.

The chain carries TRBV25-1 and TRBJ2-5, with D perhaps matching TRBD2 (5 bases). Germline CDR1 and CDR2: MGHDK and SYGVNS. With 2 bases removed from V and 4 bases from J, the gap between germline ends came to 8 bases. CDR3 length: 13 amino acids. The CDR3 DNA follows: TGTGCCAGCAGTGAACCCGGGGTAGAGACCCAGTACTTC. It is translated as CASSEPGVETQYF. The full variable domain, rest sourced from reference TRBV25-1 and TRBJ2-5, is EADIYQTPRYLVIGTGKKITLECSQTMGHDKMYWYQQDPGMELHLIHYSYGVNSTEKGDLSSESTVSRIRTEHFPLTLESARPSHTSQYLCASSEPGVETQYFGPGTRLLVL.

The chain employs TRBV30 and TRBJ2-1; 9 nucleotides agree with TRBD2. Germline loops: CDR1 GTSNPN, CDR2 SVGIG (reference sequence). CDR3 length: 14 residues. Unmatched junction bases numbered 3, after V lost 1 base and J lost 5 bases. The CDR3 region is CAWSEGLADNEQFF. DNA for the CDR3: TGTGCCTGGAGTGAGGGACTAGCTGACAATGAGCAGTTCTTC. Based on the CDR3 plus reference TRBV30 and TRBJ2-1, the full variable domain is SQTIHQWPATLVQPVGSPLSLECTVEGTSNPNLYWYRQAAGRGLQLLFYSVGIGQISSEVPQNLSASRPQDRQFILSSKKLLLSDSGFYLCAWSEGLADNEQFFGPGTRLTVL.

V gene TRBV28 combines with J gene TRBJ2-3; 7 bases align to TRBD2. The length of the CDR3 is 15 residues. Germline assignment: CDR1 MDHEN and CDR2 SYDVKM. V lost 4 bases to trimming and J lost 4 bases; unmatched junction nucleotides: 8. CDR3 DNA: TGTGCCAGCAGTTCGGCGGGGGAGGGCTCAGATACGCAGTATTTT. This sequence encodes CASSSAGEGSDTQYF.

The rearrangement links TRBV6-6 to TRBJ2-7, with TRBD2 matching 10 bases. This CDR3 has 14 residues. Per the germline V gene, CDR1 is MNHNY and CDR2 is SVGAGI (reference sequence). Trimming removed 8 bases from V and 3 bases from J; junction bases left unmatched: 7. The CDR3: CASRGLADNYEQYF. The CDR3 bases are TGTGCCAGCCGTGGACTAGCGGACAACTACGAGCAGTACTTC.